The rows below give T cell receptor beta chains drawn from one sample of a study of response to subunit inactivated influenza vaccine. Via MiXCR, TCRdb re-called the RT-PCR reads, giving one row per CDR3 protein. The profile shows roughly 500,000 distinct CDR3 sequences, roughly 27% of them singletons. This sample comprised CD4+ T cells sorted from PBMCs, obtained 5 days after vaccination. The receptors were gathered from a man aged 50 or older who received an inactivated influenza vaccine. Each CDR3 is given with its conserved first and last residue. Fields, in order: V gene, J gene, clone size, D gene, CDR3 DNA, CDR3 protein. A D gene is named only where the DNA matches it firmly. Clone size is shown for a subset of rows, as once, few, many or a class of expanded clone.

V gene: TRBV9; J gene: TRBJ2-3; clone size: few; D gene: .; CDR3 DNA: TGTGCCAGCAGCGTAGAGAGGACAGATACGCAGTATTTT; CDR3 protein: CASSVERTDTQYF
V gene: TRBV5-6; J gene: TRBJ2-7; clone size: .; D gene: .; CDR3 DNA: TGTGCCAGCAGGAATGCTGGGACACCGACCTACGAGCAGTACTTC; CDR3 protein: CASRNAGTPTYEQYF
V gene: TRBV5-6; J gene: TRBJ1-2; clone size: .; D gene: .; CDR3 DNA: TGTGCCAGCAACAGAATACAGGATGGCTACACCTTC; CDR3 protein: CASNRIQDGYTF
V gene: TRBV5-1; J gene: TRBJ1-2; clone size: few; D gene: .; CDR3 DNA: TGCGCCAGCAGCTTGGGTCAGGGTGGCTATGGCTACACCTTC; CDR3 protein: CASSLGQGGYGYTF
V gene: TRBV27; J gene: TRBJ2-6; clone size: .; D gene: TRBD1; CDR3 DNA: TGTGCCAGCAGGTCTTCAGGGGGCCCTAACGTCCTGACTTTC; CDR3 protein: CASRSSGGPNVLTF
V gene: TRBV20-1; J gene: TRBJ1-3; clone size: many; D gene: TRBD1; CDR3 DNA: TGCAGTGCTAGAGTTCCGACAGGGGCAGGAAACACCATATATTTT; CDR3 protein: CSARVPTGAGNTIYF
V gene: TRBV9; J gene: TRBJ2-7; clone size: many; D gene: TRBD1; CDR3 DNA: TGTGCCAGCAGCAAGGGACAGGGAGTCTACGAGCAGTACTTC; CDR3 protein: CASSKGQGVYEQYF
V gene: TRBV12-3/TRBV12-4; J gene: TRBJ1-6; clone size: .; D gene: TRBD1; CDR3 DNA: TGTGCCAGCACCCATGTGTTGGGACAGGGAAAGTCACCCCTCCACTTT; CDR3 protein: CASTHVLGQGKSPLHF
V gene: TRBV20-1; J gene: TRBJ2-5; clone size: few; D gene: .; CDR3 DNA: TGCAGTGCCGGGACTTCCCAAGAGACCCAGTACTTC; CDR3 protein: CSAGTSQETQYF
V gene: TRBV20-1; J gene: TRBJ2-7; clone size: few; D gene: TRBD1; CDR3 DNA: TGCAGTGCTAGAGACCGGACAGGGATCTCCTACGAGCAGTACTTC; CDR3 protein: CSARDRTGISYEQYF
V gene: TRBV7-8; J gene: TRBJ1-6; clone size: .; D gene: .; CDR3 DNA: TGTGCCAGCAGCTTACTTGACAGCTATAATTCACCCCTCCACTTT; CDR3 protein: CASSLLDSYNSPLHF
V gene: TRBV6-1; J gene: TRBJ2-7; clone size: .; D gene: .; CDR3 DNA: TGTGCCAGCAGGCCCGGAGAGGGGCGAGGTGGCGAGCAGTACTTC; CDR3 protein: CASRPGEGRGGEQYF
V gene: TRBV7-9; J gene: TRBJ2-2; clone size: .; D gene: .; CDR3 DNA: TGTGCCAGCAGCTTCATGACCGGGGAGCTGTTTTTT; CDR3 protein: CASSFMTGELFF
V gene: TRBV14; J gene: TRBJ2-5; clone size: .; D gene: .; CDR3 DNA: TGTGCCAGCAGCCAAAGCGTGAGAGAGACCCAGTACTTC; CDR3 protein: CASSQSVRETQYF
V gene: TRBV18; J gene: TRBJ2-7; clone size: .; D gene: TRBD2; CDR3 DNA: TGTGCCAGCTCACCACCCGGGACTAGCCTCTACGAGCAGTACTTC; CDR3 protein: CASSPPGTSLYEQYF
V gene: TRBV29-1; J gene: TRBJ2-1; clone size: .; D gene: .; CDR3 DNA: TGCAGCGCCACCGGCGGGCCAAACTCCTACAATGAGCAGTTCTTC; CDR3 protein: CSATGGPNSYNEQFF
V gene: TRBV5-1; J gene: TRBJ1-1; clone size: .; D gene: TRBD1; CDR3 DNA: TGCGCCAGCAGCGCGACAGGGGAGGGTGAGGCTTTCTTT; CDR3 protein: CASSATGEGEAFF
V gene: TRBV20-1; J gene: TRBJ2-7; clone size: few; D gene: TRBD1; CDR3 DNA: TGCAGTGCCACGGGACAGGTAACCTACGAGCAGTACTTC; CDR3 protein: CSATGQVTYEQYF
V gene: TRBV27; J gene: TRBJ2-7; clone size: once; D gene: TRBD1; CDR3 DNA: TGTGCCAGCAGTTTAAGTGGCAGGGGGCCGTACTACGAGCAGTACTTC; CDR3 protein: CASSLSGRGPYYEQYF
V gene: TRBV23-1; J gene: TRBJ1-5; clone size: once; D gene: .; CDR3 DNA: TGCGCCAGCAGTCAATCGGCAGGGAGGTGGGCGCCCCAGCATTTT; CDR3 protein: CASSQSAGRWAPQHF
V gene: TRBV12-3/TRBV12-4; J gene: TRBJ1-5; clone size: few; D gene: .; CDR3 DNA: TGTGCCAGCAGTTCCAACAGGGAACAGCCCCAGCATTTT; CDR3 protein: CASSSNREQPQHF
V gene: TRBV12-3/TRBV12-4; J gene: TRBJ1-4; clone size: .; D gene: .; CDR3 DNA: TGTGCCAGCAGCCGAGGGGACATCGGGAATGAAAAACTGTTTTTT; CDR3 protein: CASSRGDIGNEKLFF
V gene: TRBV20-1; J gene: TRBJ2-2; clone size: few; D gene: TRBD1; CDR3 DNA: TGCAGTGCTAGAGATCTAAGGACAGGGGGTAACACCGGGGAGCTGTTTTTT; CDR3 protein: CSARDLRTGGNTGELFF
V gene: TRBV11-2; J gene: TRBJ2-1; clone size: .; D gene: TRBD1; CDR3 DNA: TGTGCCAGCAGCGCGACAGGGGCTGAGCAGTTCTTC; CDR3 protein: CASSATGAEQFF
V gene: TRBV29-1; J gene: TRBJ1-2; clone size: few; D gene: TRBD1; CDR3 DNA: TGCAGCGTTGAAGAATTAACTCCCAGGGGGATTAACTATGGCTACACCTTC; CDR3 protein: CSVEELTPRGINYGYTF
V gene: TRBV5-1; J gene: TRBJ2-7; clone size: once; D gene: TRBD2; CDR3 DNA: TGCGCCAGCAGCTTGGTTGGGACTAGCGGGGCCCCCGGGTCCTACGAGCAGTACTTC; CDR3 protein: CASSLVGTSGAPGSYEQYF
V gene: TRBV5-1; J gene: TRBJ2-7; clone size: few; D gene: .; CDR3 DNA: TGCGCCAGCAGTTTGAGAGCCGGGACACCTCCGGGCGAGCAGTACTTC; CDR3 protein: CASSLRAGTPPGEQYF
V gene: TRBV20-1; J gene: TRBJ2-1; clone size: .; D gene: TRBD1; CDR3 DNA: TGCAGTGCCGGGACAGGGAACTATGAGCAGTTCTTC; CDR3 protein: CSAGTGNYEQFF
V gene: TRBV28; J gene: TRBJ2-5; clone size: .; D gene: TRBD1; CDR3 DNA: TGTGCCAGCAGTTCCGGGACAGGGAGATTAGGGGAGACCCAGTACTTC; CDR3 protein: CASSSGTGRLGETQYF
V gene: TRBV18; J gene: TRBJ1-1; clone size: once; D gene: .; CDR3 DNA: TGTGCCAGCTCACTCTTCCAGGACGATTTCAAGGCTTTCTTT; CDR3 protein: CASSLFQDDFKAFF
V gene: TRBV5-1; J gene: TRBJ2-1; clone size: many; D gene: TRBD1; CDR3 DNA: TGCGCCAGCAGCATCCGGTCGGGACAGAACTACAATGAGCAGTTCTTC; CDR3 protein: CASSIRSGQNYNEQFF
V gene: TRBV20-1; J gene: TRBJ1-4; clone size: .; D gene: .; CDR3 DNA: TGCAGTGCTAGATCTCCACAGGGAAGTGGAGAAAAACTGTTTTTT; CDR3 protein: CSARSPQGSGEKLFF
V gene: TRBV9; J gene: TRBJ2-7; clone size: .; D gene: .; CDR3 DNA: TGTGCCAGCAGCGTAGGAGTACTGCCCGTCGACGAGCAGTACTTC; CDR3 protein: CASSVGVLPVDEQYF
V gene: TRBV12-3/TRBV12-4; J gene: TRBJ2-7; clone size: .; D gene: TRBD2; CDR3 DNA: TGTGCCAGCAGTCCTAGCGGGGCGCGGGGCGAGCAGTACTTC; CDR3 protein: CASSPSGARGEQYF
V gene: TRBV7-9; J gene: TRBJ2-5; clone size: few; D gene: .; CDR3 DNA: TGTGCCAGCAGCTTAGCGGAAGTGTACCAAGAGACCCAGTACTTC; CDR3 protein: CASSLAEVYQETQYF
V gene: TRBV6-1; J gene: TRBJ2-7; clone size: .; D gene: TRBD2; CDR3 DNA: TGTGCCAGCAGCCGGACTAGCGGGTACTACGAGCAGTACTTC; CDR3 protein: CASSRTSGYYEQYF
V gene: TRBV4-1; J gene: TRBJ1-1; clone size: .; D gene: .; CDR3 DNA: TGCGCCAGCAGCCGCCTGCCCCTCATTCGAGTGAACACTGAAGCTTTCTTT; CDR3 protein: CASSRLPLIRVNTEAFF
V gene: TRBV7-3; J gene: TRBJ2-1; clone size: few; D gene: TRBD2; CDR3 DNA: TGTGCCAGCAGCTTACAGGCGGGAGGGCCGAGGGGGCAGTTCTTC; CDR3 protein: CASSLQAGGPRGQFF
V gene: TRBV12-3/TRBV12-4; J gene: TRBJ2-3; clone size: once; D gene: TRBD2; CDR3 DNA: TGTGCCAGCAGTTCCTTCAACGGGAGGCGCGTGGGTGATACGCAGTATTTT; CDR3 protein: CASSSFNGRRVGDTQYF
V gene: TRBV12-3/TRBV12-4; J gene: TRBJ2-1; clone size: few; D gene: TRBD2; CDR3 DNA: TGTGCCAGCAGACCTAGCGGGTCCCGGGGTGCCTACAATGAGCAGTTCTTC; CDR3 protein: CASRPSGSRGAYNEQFF
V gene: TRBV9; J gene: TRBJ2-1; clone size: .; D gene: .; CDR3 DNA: TGTGCCAGCAGCGTAGTTAGCGGAGCCTTAAATGAGCAGTTCTTC; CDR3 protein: CASSVVSGALNEQFF
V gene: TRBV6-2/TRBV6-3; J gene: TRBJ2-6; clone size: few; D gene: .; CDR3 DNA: TGTGCCAGTCTGAGGGGGATAAGCTCTGGGGCCAACGTCCTGACTTTC; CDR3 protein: CASLRGISSGANVLTF
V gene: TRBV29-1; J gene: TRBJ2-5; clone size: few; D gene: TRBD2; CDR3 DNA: TGCAGCGCCAATACCCCGGGACTAGCTCCACAAGAGACCCAGTACTTC; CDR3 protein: CSANTPGLAPQETQYF
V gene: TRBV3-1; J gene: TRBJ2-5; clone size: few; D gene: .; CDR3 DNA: TGTGCCAGCAGCCAAGCCACACTACTCCAAGAGACCCAGTACTTC; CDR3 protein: CASSQATLLQETQYF
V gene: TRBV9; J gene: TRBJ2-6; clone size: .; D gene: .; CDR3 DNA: TGTGCCAGCAGCGGGACAGCGAGCTCTGGGGCCAACGTCCTGACTTTC; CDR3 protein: CASSGTASSGANVLTF
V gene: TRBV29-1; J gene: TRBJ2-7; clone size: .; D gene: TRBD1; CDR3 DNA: TGCAGCGTCGCCGGGACAGTTCACGAGCAGTACTTC; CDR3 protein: CSVAGTVHEQYF
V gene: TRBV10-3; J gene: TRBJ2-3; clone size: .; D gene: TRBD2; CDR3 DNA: TGTGCCATCAGGCCTAGCGGGGGGGCCGATACGCAGTATTTT; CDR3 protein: CAIRPSGGADTQYF
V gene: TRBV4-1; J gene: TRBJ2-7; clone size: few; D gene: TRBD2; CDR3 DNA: TGCGCCAGCAGCCAAGGTGAACTAGCGGTCGTTCACGAGCAGTACTTC; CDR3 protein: CASSQGELAVVHEQYF